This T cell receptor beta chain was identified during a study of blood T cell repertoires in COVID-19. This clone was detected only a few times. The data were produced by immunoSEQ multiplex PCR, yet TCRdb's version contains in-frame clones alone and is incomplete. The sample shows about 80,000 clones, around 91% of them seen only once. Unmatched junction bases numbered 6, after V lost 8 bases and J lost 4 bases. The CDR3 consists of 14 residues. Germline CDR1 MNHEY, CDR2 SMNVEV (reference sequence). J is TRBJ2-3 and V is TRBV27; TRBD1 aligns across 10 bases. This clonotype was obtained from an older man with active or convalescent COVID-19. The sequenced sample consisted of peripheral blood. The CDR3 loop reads CASGDRGPADTQYF. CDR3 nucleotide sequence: TGTGCCAGCGGGGACAGGGGCCCCGCAGATACGCAGTATTTT.